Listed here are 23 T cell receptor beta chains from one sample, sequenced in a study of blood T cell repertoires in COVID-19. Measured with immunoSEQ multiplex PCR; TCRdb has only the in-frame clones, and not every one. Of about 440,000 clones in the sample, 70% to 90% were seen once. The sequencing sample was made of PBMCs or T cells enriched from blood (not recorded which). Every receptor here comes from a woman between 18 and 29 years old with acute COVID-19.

CDR3: CASSQRRPGFTGELFF. The DNA for the CDR3 is TGCGCCAGCAGCCAAAGACGCCCAGGGTTCACCGGGGAGCTGTTTTTT. This sequence joins TRBV4-3 and TRBJ2-2; TRBD1 might be the D (5 bases). The CDR3 runs 16 residues. V was trimmed by 2 bases and J by 4 bases, leaving 14 bases between them. In germline, CDR1 is LGHNA, CDR2 YSLEER.

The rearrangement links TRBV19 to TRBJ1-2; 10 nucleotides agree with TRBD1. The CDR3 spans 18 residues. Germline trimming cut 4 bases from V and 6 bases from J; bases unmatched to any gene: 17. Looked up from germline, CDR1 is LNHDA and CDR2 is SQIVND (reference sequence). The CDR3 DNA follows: TGTGCCAGTAGTACAAATCACCTCCGGGACAGGGGTCGTAATGGCTACACCTTC. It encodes CASSTNHLRDRGRNGYTF.

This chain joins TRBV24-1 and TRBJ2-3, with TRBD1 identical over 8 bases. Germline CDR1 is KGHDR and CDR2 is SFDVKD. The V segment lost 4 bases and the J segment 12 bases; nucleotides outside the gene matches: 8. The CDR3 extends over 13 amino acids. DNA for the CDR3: TGTGCCACCAGTGACCTAACCGGGACAGGACAGTATTTT. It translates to CATSDLTGTGQYF.

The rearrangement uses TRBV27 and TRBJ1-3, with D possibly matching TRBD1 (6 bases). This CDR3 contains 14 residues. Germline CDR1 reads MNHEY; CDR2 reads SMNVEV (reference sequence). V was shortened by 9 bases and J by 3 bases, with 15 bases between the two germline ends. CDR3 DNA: TGTGCCAGTCGACAGGTTTGGGATGGAAACACCATATATTTT. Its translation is CASRQVWDGNTIYF.

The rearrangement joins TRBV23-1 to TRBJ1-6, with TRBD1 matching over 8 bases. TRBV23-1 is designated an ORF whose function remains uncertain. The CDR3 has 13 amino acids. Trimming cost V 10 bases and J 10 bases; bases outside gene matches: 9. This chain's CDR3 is CATLRTGNSPLHF. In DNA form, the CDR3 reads TGCGCCACCCTCCGGACAGGGAACTCACCCCTCCACTTT.

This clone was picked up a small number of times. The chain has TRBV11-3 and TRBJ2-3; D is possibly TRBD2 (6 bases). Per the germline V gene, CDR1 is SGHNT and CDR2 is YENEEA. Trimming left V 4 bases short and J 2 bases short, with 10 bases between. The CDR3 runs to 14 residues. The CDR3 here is CASSYSGTTDTQYF. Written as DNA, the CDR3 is TGTGCCAGCAGCTATAGCGGAACCACAGATACGCAGTATTTT.

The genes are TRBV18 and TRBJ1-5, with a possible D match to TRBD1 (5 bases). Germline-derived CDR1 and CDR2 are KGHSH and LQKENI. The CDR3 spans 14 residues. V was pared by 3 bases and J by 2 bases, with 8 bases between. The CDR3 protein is CASSPDSGNQPQHF. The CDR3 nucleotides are TGTGCCAGCTCACCTGACAGTGGCAATCAGCCCCAGCATTTT.

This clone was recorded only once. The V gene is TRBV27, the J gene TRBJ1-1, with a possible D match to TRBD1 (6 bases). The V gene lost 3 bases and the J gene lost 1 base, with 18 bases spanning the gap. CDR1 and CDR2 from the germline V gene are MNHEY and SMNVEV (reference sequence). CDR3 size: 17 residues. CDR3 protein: CASSFRTGQGQNTEAFF. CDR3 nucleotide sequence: TGTGCCAGCAGTTTCCGGACTGGCCAGGGGCAGAACACTGAAGCTTTCTTT.

The CDR3 spells CASSDPGQGPFNSPLHF. CDR3 bases: TGCGCCAGCAGCGACCCGGGACAGGGCCCCTTTAATTCACCCCTCCACTTT. The chain carries TRBV4-1 and TRBJ1-6, with 9 bases fitting TRBD1. Germline CDR1 MGHRA, CDR2 YSYEKL. The CDR3 has 17 amino acids. J lost 6 bases, V lost 5 bases, and 11 bases had no gene match.

The CDR3 is CASSASGTGDYGYTF. CDR3 nucleotides: TGTGCCAGCAGCGCCTCCGGGACAGGAGACTATGGCTACACCTTC. The chain joins TRBV5-8 to TRBJ1-2, with 8 bases fitting TRBD1. Germline V gives CDR1 SGHTS, CDR2 YDEGEE. This CDR3 is built from 15 residues. The V and J ends lost 4 bases and 3 bases, in that order; junction bases with no gene match: 8.

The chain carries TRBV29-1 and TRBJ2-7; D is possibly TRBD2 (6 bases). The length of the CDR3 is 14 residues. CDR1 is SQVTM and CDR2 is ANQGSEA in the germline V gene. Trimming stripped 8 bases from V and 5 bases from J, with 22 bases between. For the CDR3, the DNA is TGCAGCATTCACTCCGGGGGTCCGTCCGACGAGCAGTACTTC. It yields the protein CSIHSGGPSDEQYF.

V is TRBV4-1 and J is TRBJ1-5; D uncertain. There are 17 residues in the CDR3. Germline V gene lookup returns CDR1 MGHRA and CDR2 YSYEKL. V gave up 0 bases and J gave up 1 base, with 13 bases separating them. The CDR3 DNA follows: TGCGCCAGCAGCCAAGATGTCCTTCTATCCAGCAATCAGCCCCAGCATTTT. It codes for CASSQDVLLSSNQPQHF.

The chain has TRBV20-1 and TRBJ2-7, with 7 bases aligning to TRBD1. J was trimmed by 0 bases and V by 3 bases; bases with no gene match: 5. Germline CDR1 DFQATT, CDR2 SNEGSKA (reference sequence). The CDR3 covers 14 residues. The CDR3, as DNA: TGCAGTGCTAGTTCAGGGACAGTCTCCTACGAGCAGTACTTC. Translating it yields CSASSGTVSYEQYF.

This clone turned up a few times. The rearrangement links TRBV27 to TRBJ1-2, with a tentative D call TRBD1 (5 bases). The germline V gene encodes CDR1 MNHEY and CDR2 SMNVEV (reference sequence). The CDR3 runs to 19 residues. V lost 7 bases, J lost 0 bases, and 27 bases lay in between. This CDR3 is CASTPAGGTLLNPNYGYTF. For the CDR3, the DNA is TGTGCCAGCACCCCAGCGGGGGGAACCCTACTCAACCCTAACTATGGCTACACCTTC.

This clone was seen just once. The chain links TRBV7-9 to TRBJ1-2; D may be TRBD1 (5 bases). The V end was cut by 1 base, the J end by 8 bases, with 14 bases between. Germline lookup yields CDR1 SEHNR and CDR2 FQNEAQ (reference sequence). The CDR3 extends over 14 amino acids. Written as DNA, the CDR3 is TGTGCCAGCAGCTTAGTAGTTGGGGGAGGCGGCTACACCTTC. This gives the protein CASSLVVGGGGYTF.

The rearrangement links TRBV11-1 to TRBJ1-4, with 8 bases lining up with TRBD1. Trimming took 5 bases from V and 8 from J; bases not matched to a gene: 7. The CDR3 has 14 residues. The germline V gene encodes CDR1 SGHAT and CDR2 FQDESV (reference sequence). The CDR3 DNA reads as TGTGCCAGCAGCAATGGACAGGGCCTGGAAAAACTGTTTTTT. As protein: CASSNGQGLEKLFF. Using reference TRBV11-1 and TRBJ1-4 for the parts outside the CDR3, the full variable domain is EAEVAQSPRYKITEKSQAVAFWCDPISGHATLYWYRQILGQGPELLVQFQDESVVDDSQLPKDRFSAERLKGVDSTLKIQPAELGDSAMYLCASSNGQGLEKLFFGSGTQLSVL.

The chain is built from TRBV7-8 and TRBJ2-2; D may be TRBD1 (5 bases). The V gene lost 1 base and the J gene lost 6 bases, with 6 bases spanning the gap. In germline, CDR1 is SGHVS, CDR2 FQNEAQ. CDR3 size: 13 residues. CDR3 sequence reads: CASSLEGAGELFF. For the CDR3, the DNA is TGTGCCAGCAGCTTAGAAGGGGCCGGGGAGCTGTTTTTT.

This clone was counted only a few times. The CDR3 reads CATSDTTGNQPQHF. For the CDR3, the DNA is TGTGCCACCAGTGATACGACAGGAAATCAGCCCCAGCATTTT. The chain links TRBV24-1 to TRBJ1-5; the D gene is possibly TRBD1 (6 bases). Germline V gene lookup returns CDR1 KGHDR and CDR2 SFDVKD. This CDR3 region has 14 residues. The V and J ends lost 3 bases and 4 bases respectively, with 9 bases between them.

Here the CDR3 reads CASSYPQDSNYEQYF. CDR3 in DNA: TGTGCCAGCAGTTACCCCCAGGACAGCAACTACGAGCAGTACTTC. The chain carries TRBV6-2 or TRBV6-3 and TRBJ2-7; tentatively, D is TRBD1 (6 bases). Trimming took off 2 bases at V and 3 bases at J, with 14 bases between the two ends. Per the germline V gene, CDR1 is MNHEY and CDR2 is SVGEGT. The CDR3 length is 15 residues.

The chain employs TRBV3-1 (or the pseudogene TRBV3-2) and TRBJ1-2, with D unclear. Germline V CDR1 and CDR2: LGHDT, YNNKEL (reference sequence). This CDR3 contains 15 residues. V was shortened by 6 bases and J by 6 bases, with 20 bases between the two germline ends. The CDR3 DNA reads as TGTGCCAGCAGGAACTACAAGGCGGGTTCTAATGGCTACACCTTC. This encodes CASRNYKAGSNGYTF.

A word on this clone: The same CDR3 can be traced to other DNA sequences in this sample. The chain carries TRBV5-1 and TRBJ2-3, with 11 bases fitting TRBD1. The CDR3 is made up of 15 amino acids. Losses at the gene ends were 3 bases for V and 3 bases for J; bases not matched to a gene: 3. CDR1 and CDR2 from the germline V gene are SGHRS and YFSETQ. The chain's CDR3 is CASSWGQGGTDTQYF. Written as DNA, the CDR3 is TGCGCCAGCAGCTGGGGACAGGGGGGGACAGATACGCAGTATTTT. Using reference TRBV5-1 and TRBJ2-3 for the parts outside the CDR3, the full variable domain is KAGVTQTPRYLIKTRGQQVTLSCSPISGHRSVSWYQQTPGQGLQFLFEYFSETQRNKGNFPGRFSGRQFSNSRSEMNVSTLELGDSALYLCASSWGQGGTDTQYFGPGTRLTVL.

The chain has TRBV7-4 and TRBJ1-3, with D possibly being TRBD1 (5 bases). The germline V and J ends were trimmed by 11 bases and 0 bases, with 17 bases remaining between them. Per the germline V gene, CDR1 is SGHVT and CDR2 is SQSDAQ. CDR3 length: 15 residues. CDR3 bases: TGTGCCCCGGGTTTGGACAATTTCTCTGGAAACACCATATATTTT. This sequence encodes CAPGLDNFSGNTIYF.

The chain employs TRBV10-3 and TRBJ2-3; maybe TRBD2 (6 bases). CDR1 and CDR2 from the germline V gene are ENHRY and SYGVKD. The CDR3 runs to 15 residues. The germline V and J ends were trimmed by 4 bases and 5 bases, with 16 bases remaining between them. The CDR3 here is CAISANGGLGDTQYF. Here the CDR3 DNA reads TGTGCCATCAGTGCCAACGGGGGACTGGGAGATACGCAGTATTTT.